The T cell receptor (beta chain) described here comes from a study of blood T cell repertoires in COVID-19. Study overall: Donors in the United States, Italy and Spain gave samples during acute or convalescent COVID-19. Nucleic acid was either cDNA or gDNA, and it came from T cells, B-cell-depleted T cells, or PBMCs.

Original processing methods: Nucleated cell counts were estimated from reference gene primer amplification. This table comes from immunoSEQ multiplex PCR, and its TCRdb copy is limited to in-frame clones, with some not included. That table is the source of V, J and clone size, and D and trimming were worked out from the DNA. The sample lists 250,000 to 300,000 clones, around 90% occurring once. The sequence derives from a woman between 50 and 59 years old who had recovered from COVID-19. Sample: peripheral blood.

The CDR3 region is CASSSQSGGGETQYF. CDR3 DNA: TGTGCCAGCAGCTCACAATCGGGAGGAGGAGAGACCCAGTACTTC. The V and J genes are TRBV7-6 and TRBJ2-5, with 7 bases fitting TRBD2. The ends lost 4 bases at V and 4 bases at J; junction bases unmatched: 9. Germline assignment: CDR1 SGHVS and CDR2 FNYEAQ. The CDR3 is 15 amino acids.